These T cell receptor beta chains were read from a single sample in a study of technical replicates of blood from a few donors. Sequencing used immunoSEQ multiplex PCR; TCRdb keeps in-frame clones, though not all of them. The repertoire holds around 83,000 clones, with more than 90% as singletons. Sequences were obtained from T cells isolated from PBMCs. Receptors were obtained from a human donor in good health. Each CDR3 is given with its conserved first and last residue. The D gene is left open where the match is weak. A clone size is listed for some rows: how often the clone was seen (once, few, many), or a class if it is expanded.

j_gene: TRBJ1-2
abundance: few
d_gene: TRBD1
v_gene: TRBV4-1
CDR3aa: CASSLKPGQRSYGYTF
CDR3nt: TGCGCCAGCAGCCTAAAACCGGGACAGCGATCCTATGGCTACACCTTC

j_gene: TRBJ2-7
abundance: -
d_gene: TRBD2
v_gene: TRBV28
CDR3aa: CASSINAGGPYEQYF
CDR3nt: TGTGCCAGCAGTATTAACGCGGGAGGGCCTTACGAGCAGTACTTC

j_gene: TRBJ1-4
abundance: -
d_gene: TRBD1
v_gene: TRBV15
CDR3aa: CATSNRGQVNEKLFF
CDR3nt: TGTGCCACCAGCAACAGGGGGCAGGTTAATGAAAAACTGTTTTTT

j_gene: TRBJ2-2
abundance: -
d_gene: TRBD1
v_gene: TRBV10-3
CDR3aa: CATRTGSTGELFF
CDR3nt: TGTGCCACCCGGACAGGGAGCACCGGGGAGCTGTTTTTT

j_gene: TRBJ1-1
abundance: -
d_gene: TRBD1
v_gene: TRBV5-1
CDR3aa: CASSTGTGFGWAEAFF
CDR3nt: TGCGCCAGCAGCACAGGGACAGGATTTGGGTGGGCTGAAGCTTTCTTT

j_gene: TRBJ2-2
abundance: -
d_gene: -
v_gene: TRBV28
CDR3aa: CASSLGAAQGTGELFF
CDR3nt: TGTGCCAGCAGTTTAGGGGCAGCCCAAGGCACCGGGGAGCTGTTTTTT

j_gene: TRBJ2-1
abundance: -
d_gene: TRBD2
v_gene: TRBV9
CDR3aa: CASSGVAGGSYNEQFF
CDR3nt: TGTGCCAGCAGCGGAGTAGCGGGGGGTTCCTACAATGAGCAGTTCTTC

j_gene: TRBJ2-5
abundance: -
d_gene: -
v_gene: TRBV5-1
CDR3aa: CASSADGGRLLETQYF
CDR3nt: TGCGCCAGCAGCGCGGACGGGGGTCGACTATTGGAGACCCAGTACTTC

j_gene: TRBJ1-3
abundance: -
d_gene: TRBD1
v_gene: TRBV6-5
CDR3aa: CASSYSTGGGNTIYF
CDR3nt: TGTGCCAGCAGTTACTCGACAGGGGGAGGAAACACCATATATTTT

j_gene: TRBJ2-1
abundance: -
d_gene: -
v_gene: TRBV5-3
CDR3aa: CARSCGGYNEQFF
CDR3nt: TGTGCCAGAAGCTGCGGCGGTTACAATGAGCAGTTCTTC

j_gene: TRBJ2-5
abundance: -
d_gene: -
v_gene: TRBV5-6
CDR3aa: CASSSQASGETQYF
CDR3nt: TGTGCCAGCAGCTCGCAGGCTTCCGGAGAGACCCAGTACTTC

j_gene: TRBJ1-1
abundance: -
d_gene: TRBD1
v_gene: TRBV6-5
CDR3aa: CASRDRAAVNTEAFF
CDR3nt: TGTGCCAGCAGGGACAGGGCTGCAGTTAACACTGAAGCTTTCTTT

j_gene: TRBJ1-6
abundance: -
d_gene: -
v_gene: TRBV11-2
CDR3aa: CASSLIRVSPLHF
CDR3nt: TGTGCCAGCAGCTTAATCAGGGTTTCACCCCTCCACTTT

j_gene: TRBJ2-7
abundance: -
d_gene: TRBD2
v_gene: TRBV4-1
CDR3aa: CASSQDKTSGLMVYEQYF
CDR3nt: TGCGCCAGCAGCCAAGATAAGACTAGCGGCCTCATGGTCTACGAGCAGTACTTC

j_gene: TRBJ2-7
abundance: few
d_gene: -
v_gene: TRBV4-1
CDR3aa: CASSQSSYEQYF
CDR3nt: TGCGCCAGCAGCCAGAGCTCCTACGAGCAGTACTTC

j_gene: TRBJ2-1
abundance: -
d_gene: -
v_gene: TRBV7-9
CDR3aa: CASSLGSWRGNEQFF
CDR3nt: TGTGCCAGCAGCTTAGGAAGCTGGAGGGGCAATGAGCAGTTCTTC

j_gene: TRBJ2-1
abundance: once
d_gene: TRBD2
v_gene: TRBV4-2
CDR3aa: CASSQALAGGNEQFF
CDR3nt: TGTGCCAGCAGCCAAGCGCTAGCGGGGGGGAATGAGCAGTTCTTC